Described below is a single TCR beta chain sequence and its context. No cognate antigen has been identified for it. Base qualities are not at hand, and no much larger clone is one base apart. This sample is part of a study of technical replicates of blood from a few donors (dated by TCRdb to about 2017). The library was built by means of the immunoSEQ multiplex PCR assay. What TCRdb holds here is the immuneACCESS table cut down to in-frame rearrangements. Part of the clones is not present; checked against another copy, under half of the missing clones reflect an unresolved V gene, and the others are unexplained. This sample is represented by about 81,000 clones; roughly four fifths of them were singletons. Jointly, the top ten make up approximately 4% of the sample. The sample comprised PBMCs. The receptor's source is a human donor in good health. Some clones in this sample may be carry-over from other donors' samples.

The nucleotide sequence is TGTGCCAGCAGTTACTCGAGGGACTCCTACGAGCAGTACTTC. This gives the protein CASSYSRDSYEQYF. The receptor chain draws on TRBV6-5 and TRBJ2-7; TRBD2 is perhaps the D gene, given 5 matching bases. CDR1 and CDR2, per the germline V gene, are MNHEY and SVGAGI. A distance of 6 bases separates the germline ends of V and J, which lose 0 bases and 0 bases respectively. The CDR3 runs 14 residues from the cysteine to the phenylalanine. CDR3 DNA only is kept here, 42 bases in frame from base 1.